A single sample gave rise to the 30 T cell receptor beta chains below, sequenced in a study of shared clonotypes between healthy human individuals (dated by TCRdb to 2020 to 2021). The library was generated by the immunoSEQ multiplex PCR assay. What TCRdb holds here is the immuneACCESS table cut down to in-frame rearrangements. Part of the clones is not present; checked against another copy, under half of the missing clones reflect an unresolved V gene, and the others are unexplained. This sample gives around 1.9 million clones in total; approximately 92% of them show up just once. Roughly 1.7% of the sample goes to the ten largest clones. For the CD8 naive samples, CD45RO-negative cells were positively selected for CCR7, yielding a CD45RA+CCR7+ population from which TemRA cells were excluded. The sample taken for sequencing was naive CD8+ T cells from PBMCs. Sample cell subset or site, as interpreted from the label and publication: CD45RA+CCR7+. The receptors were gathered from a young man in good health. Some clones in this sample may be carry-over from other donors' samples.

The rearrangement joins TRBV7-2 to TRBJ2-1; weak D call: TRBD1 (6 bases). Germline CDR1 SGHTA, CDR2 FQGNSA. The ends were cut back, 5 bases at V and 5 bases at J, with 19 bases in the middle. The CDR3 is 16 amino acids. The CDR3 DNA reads TGTGCCAGCAGCCTCCAGAACTCGGACAGAAACAATGAGCAGTTCTTC. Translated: CASSLQNSDRNNEQFF.

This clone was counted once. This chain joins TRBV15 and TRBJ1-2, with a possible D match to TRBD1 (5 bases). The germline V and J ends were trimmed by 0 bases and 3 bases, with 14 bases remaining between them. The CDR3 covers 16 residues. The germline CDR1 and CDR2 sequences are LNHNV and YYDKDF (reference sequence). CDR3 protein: CATSRDWGRDDYGYTF. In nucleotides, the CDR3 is TGTGCCACCAGCAGAGATTGGGGCAGGGACGACTATGGCTACACCTTC.

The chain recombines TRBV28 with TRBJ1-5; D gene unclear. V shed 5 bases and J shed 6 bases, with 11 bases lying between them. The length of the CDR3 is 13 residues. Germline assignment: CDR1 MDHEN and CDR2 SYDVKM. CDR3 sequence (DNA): TGTGCCAGCAGTCTCAACCCCGCTCAGCCCCAGCATTTT. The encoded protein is CASSLNPAQPQHF.

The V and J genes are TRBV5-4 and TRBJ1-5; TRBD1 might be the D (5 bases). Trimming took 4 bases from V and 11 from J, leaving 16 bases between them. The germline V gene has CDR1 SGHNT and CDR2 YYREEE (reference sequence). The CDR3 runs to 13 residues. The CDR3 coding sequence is TGTGCCAGCAGCATGGGACCTCAAGGGACCCAGCATTTT. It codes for CASSMGPQGTQHF.

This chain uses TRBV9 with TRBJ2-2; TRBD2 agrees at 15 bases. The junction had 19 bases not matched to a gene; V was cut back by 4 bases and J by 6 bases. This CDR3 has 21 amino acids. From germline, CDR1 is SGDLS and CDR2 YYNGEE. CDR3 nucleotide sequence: TGTGCCAGCAGCACCCGCGCGGGACTAGCGGGAGGAGGGTCCATCGCCGGGGAGCTGTTTTTT. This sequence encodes CASSTRAGLAGGGSIAGELFF.

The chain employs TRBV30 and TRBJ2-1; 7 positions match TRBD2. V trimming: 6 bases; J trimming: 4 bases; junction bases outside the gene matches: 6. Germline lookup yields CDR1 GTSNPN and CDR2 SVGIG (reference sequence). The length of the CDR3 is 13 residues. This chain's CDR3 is CACGWGGYNEQFF. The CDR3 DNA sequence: TGTGCCTGCGGTTGGGGGGGATACAATGAGCAGTTCTTC. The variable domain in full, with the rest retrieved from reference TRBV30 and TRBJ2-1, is SQTIHQWPATLVQPVGSPLSLECTVEGTSNPNLYWYRQAAGRGLQLLFYSVGIGQISSEVPQNLSASRPQDRQFILSSKKLLLSDSGFYLCACGWGGYNEQFFGPGTRLTVL.

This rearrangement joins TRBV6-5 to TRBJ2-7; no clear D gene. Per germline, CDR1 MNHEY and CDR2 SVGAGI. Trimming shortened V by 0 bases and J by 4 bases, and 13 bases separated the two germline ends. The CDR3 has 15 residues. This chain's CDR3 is CASSYSAPPIYEQYF. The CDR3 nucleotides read TGTGCCAGCAGTTACTCGGCTCCGCCGATTTACGAGCAGTACTTC.

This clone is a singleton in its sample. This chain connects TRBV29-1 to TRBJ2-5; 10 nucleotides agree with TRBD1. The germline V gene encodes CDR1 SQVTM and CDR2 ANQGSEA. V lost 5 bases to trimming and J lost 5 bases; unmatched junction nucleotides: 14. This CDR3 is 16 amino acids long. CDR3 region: CSVSKGTGVHFETQYF. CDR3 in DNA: TGCAGCGTTTCGAAGGGGACAGGGGTCCACTTTGAGACCCAGTACTTC.

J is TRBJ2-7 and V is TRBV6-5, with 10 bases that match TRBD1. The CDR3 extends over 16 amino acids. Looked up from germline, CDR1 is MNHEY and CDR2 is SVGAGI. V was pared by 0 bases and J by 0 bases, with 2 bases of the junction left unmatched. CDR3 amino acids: CASSYSTGGLSYEQYF. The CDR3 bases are TGTGCCAGCAGTTACTCGACAGGGGGCCTCTCCTACGAGCAGTACTTC.

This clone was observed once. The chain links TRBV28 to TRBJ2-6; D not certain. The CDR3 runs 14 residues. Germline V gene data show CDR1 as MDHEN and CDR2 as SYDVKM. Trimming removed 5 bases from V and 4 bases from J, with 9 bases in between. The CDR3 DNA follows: TGTGCCAGCAGTCTCCCATGGGGGGCCAACGTCCTGACTTTC. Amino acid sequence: CASSLPWGANVLTF.

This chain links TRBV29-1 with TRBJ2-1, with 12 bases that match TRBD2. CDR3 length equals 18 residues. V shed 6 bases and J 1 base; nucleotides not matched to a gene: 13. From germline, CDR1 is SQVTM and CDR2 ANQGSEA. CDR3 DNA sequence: TGCAGCGTCACAAAGTCTAGCGGGAGGGCCAAATCCTACAATGAGCAGTTCTTC. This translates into CSVTKSSGRAKSYNEQFF.

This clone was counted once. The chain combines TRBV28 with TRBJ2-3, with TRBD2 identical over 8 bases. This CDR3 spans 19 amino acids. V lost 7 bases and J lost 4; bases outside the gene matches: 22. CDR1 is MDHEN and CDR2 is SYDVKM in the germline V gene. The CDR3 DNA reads TGTGCCAGCACTCCCATAAGGCCCCCGGGACTAGACTTGTCAGATACGCAGTATTTT. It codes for CASTPIRPPGLDLSDTQYF.

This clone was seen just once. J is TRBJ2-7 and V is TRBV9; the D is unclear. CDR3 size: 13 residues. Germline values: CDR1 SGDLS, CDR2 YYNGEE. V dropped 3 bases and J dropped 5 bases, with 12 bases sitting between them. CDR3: CASSAHGRDEQYF. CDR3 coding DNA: TGTGCCAGCAGCGCCCACGGTAGGGACGAGCAGTACTTC.

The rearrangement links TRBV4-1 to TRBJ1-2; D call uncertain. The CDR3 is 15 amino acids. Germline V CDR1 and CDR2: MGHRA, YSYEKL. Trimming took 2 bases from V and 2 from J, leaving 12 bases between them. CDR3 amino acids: CASSQRPVDNYGYTF. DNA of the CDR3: TGCGCCAGCAGCCAACGGCCCGTCGACAACTATGGCTACACCTTC.

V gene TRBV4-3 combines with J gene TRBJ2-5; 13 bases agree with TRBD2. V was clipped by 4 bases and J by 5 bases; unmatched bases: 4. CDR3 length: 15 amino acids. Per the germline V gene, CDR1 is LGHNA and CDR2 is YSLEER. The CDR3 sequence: CASSLGLAGAETQYF. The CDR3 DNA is TGCGCCAGCAGCCTTGGACTAGCGGGAGCCGAGACCCAGTACTTC.

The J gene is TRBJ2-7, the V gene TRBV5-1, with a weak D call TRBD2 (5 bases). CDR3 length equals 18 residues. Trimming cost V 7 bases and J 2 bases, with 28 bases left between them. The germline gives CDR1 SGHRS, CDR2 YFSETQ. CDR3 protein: CASSASGPVSTFAYEQYF. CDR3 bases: TGCGCCAGCTCAGCAAGCGGCCCTGTCTCTACTTTTGCCTACGAGCAGTACTTC.

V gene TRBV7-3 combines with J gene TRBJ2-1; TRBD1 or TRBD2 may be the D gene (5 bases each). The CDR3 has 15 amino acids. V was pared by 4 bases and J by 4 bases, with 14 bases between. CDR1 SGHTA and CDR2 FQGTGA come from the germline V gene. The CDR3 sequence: CASSSLGGDYNEQFF. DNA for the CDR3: TGTGCCAGCAGCTCCCTTGGGGGAGATTACAATGAGCAGTTCTTC.

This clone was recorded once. The CDR3 loop reads CASSLRLPSATLMHEQYF. The CDR3 DNA sequence: TGTGCCAGCAGTTTAAGGTTGCCTAGTGCTACCTTAATGCACGAGCAGTACTTC. The chain links TRBV27 to TRBJ2-7; D gene uncertain. This CDR3 has 18 amino acids. The germline V and J ends were trimmed by 2 bases and 5 bases, with 25 bases remaining between them. Germline V gene data show CDR1 as MNHEY and CDR2 as SMNVEV (reference sequence).

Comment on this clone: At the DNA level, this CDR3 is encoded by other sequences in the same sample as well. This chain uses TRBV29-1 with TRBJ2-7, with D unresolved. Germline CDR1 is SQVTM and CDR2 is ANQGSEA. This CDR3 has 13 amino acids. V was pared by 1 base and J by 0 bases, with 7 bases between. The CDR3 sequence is CSVEGVSSYEQYF. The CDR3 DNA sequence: TGCAGCGTTGAAGGGGTCAGCTCCTACGAGCAGTACTTC.

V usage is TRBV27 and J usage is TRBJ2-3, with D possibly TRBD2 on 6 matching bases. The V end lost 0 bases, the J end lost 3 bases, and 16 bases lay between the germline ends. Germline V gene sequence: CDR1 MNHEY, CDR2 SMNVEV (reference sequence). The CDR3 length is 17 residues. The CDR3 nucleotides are TGTGCCAGCAGTTTATCGTACCACTCCGGGACTACAGATACGCAGTATTTT. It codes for CASSLSYHSGTTDTQYF.

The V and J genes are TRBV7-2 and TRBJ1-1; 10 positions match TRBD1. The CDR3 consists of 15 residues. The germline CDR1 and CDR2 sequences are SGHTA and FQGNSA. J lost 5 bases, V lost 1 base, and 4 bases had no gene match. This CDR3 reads CASSLGQGALTEAFF. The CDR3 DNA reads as TGTGCCAGCAGCTTAGGACAGGGGGCGCTGACTGAAGCTTTCTTT.

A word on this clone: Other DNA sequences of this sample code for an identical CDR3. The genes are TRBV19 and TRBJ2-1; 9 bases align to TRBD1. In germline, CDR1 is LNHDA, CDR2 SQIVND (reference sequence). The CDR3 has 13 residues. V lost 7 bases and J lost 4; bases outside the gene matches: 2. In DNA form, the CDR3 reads TGTGCCAGTATAGGACAGGGGTACAATGAGCAGTTCTTC. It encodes CASIGQGYNEQFF.

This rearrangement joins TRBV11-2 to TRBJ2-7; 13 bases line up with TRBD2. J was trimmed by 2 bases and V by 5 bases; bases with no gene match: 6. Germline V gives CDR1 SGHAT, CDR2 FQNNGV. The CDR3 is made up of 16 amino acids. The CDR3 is CASSPAGLAGTYEQYF. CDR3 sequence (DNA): TGTGCCAGCAGCCCCGCGGGACTAGCGGGGACCTACGAGCAGTACTTC.

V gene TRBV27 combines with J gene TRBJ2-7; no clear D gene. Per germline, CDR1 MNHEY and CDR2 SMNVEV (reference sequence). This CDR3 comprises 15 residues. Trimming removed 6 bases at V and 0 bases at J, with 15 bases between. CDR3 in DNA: TGTGCCAGCAGCGCCGGCACGCAGAGCTCCTACGAGCAGTACTTC. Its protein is CASSAGTQSSYEQYF.

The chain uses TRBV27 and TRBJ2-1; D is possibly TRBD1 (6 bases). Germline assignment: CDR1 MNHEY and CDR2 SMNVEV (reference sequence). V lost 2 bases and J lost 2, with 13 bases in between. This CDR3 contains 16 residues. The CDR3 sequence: CASSLNWDTAYNEQFF. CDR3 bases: TGTGCCAGCAGTTTAAATTGGGACACTGCCTACAATGAGCAGTTCTTC.

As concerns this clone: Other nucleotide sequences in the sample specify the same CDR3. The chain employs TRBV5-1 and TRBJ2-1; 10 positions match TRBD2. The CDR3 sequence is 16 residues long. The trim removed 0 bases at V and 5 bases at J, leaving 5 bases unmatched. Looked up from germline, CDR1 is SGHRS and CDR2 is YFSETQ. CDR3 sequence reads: CASSLVAGGPHNEQFF. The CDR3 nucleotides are TGCGCCAGCAGCTTGGTAGCGGGAGGACCCCACAATGAGCAGTTCTTC.

The CDR3 is CASSQPPGQGQDEQYF. For the CDR3, the DNA is TGCGCCAGCAGCCAGCCGCCGGGACAGGGGCAAGACGAGCAGTACTTC. V is TRBV4-1 and J is TRBJ2-7, with 10 bases lining up with TRBD1. CDR1 MGHRA and CDR2 YSYEKL come from the germline V gene. The CDR3 is 16 amino acids. The junction had 10 bases not matched to a gene; V was cut back by 3 bases and J by 5 bases.

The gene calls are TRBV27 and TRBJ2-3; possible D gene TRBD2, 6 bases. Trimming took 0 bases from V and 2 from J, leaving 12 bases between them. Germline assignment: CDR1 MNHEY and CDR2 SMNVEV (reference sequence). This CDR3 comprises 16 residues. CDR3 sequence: CASSLSAGIVTDTQYF. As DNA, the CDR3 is TGTGCCAGCAGTTTATCGGCGGGGATCGTCACAGATACGCAGTATTTT.

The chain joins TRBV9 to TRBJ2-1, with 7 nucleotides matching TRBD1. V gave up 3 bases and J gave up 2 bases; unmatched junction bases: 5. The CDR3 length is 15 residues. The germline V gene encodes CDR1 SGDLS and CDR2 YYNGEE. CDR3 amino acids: CASSDTTGPYNEQFF. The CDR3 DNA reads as TGTGCCAGCAGCGACACGACAGGGCCCTACAATGAGCAGTTCTTC.

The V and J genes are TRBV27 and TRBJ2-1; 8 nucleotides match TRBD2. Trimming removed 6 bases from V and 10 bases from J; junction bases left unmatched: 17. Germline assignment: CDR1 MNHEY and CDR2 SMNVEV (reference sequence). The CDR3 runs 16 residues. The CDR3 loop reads CASSNSYREGTREQFF. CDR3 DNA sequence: TGTGCCAGCAGCAATAGTTATCGGGAGGGAACAAGAGAGCAGTTCTTC.